The next 5 T cell receptor beta chains were all read from a single sample in a study of T cells in tumors and immune-related adverse events. The method was immunoSEQ multiplex PCR; TCRdb's version includes in-frame clones alone and lacks a portion of them. The repertoire holds more than 10,000 clones, with 92% as singletons. Sequencing used lymph node tissue, obtained from a patient treated with anti-PD-1 therapy. The receptors stem from a female donor with metastatic renal cell carcinoma.

This clone was seen once. The same CDR3 also results from other DNA sequences found in this sample. This sequence joins TRBV7-9 and TRBJ2-5; 11 bases align to TRBD2. Germline values: CDR1 SEHNR, CDR2 FQNEAQ (reference sequence). The V segment lost 3 bases and the J segment 4 bases; nucleotides outside the gene matches: 10. The CDR3 is made up of 17 amino acids. CDR3 nucleotide sequence: TGTGCCAGCAGCTTCCTACGACTAGCGGGAATCGTAGAGACCCAGTACTTC. It specifies CASSFLRLAGIVETQYF.

J is TRBJ2-4 and V is TRBV4-1; D remains unclear. Germline CDR1 and CDR2: MGHRA and YSYEKL. The CDR3 is made up of 16 amino acids. The ends were cut back, 3 bases at V and 0 bases at J, with 12 bases in the middle. The CDR3 DNA follows: TGCGCCAGCAGCCAGTTCGCGACTGTAGCCAAAAACATTCAGTACTTC. This encodes CASSQFATVAKNIQYF.

The rearrangement uses TRBV19 and TRBJ2-1; TRBD1 matches at 7 bases. The CDR3 loop spans 11 amino acids. CDR1 and CDR2 (germline): LNHDA, SQIVND (reference sequence). J gave up 14 bases and V 4 bases, and 5 bases lay outside the gene matches. CDR3 sequence: CASSRQGVEFF. The DNA of the CDR3 is TGTGCCAGTAGTAGACAGGGTGTGGAGTTCTTC.

The table lists this clone with a count of one. J is TRBJ1-2 and V is TRBV29-1; 11 bases are shared with TRBD1. The CDR3 is 14 residues long. CDR1 is SQVTM, CDR2 ANQGSEA, per germline. Germline trimming cut 6 bases from V and 5 bases from J; bases unmatched to any gene: 8. CDR3 nucleotide sequence: TGCAGCGTAAAGGGACAGGGGGTATCATATGGCTACACCTTC. As protein: CSVKGQGVSYGYTF.

V usage is TRBV11-2 and J usage is TRBJ1-4; 8 bases are a match to TRBD1. The germline CDR1 and CDR2 sequences are SGHAT and FQNNGV. The J segment lost 3 bases and the V segment lost 3 bases, leaving 6 bases of the junction unmatched. The CDR3 is made up of 16 amino acids. The CDR3 region has the DNA TGTGCCAGCAGCTTGGGTCAGGGGGCGGCTAATGAAAAACTGTTTTTT. Protein: CASSLGQGAANEKLFF.